Following are 16 T cell receptor beta chains from one sample sequenced in a study of cytomegalovirus exposure and HLA in healthy donors. Amplification used 60 Vbeta primers and 13 Jbeta primers. Data came from immunoSEQ multiplex PCR; TCRdb stores just in-frame clones and leaves some out. The profile covers 70,000 to 100,000 clones, with 69% appearing a single time and 2.5% to 3% taken by the ten largest. Sequenced: PBMCs. The origin of the receptors is a man between 50 and 59 years old in good health and CMV-seronegative.

The rearrangement joins TRBV7-2 to TRBJ1-1, with TRBD1 as a possible D gene (6 bases). Per the germline V gene, CDR1 is SGHTA and CDR2 is FQGNSA. V was pared by 8 bases and J by 11 bases, with 18 bases between. The CDR3 is 12 residues long. This CDR3 reads CASLRGGVEAFF. The CDR3 DNA follows: TGTGCCAGCCTGAGGGGGGGTGTGGAGGCTTTCTTT.

The rearrangement links TRBV6-1 to TRBJ1-2; D is undetermined. The ends were cut back, 7 bases at V and 3 bases at J, with 18 bases in the middle. Germline-derived CDR1 and CDR2 are MNHNS and SASEGT. This CDR3 is built from 15 residues. CDR3 residues: CASNPSGWVDYGYTF. CDR3 nucleotide sequence: TGTGCCAGCAACCCCAGCGGCTGGGTGGACTATGGCTACACCTTC.

This clone was picked up a small number of times. This rearrangement joins TRBV10-1 to TRBJ1-4; D gene ambiguous. Germline CDR1 reads WNHNN; CDR2 reads SYGVQD (reference sequence). The CDR3 covers 14 residues. Deletions cut 0 bases from V and 6 bases from J, with 8 bases between. The CDR3 reads CASSESPSDEKLFF. The CDR3 DNA is TGCGCCAGCAGTGAGTCGCCTTCGGATGAAAAACTGTTTTTT.

DNA of the CDR3: TGTGCCTCGCCGGGACAGGGTTACACAGATACGCAGTATTTT. Its translation: CASPGQGYTDTQYF. The rearrangement links TRBV30 to TRBJ2-3; 9 bases fit TRBD1. Per the germline V gene, CDR1 is GTSNPN and CDR2 is SVGIG (reference sequence). This CDR3 comprises 14 residues. Trimming cost V 7 bases and J 2 bases; bases outside gene matches: 7. Looking up the rest from reference TRBV30 and TRBJ2-3 gives the full variable domain: SQTIHQWPATLVQPVGSPLSLECTVEGTSNPNLYWYRQAAGRGLQLLFYSVGIGQISSEVPQNLSASRPQDRQFILSSKKLLLSDSGFYLCASPGQGYTDTQYFGPGTRLTVL.

The chain links TRBV5-6 to TRBJ2-5; TRBD2 matches 9 bases. The CDR3 spans 15 residues. The germline CDR1 and CDR2 sequences are SGHDT and YYEEEE. Trimming cost V 1 base and J 2 bases; bases outside gene matches: 3. CDR3 sequence (DNA): TGTGCCAGCAGCTTGTATGCGGGGGGGCAAGAGACCCAGTACTTC. It yields the protein CASSLYAGGQETQYF.

This clone appeared a few times. The chain uses TRBV5-1 and TRBJ1-4; 9 nucleotides agree with TRBD1. The germline CDR1 and CDR2 sequences are SGHRS and YFSETQ. V dropped 4 bases and J dropped 8; count of bases not matched to a gene: 12. CDR3 length: 16 amino acids. The CDR3: CASSPNLGQGREKLFF. The CDR3 DNA follows: TGCGCCAGCAGCCCAAACCTCGGACAGGGGCGGGAAAAACTGTTTTTT.

This CDR3 is CASSQDIGAVVANEQFF. In nucleotides, the CDR3 is TGCGCCAGCAGCCAAGATATTGGGGCGGTAGTGGCCAATGAGCAGTTCTTC. The chain uses TRBV4-3 and TRBJ2-1, with a tentative D call TRBD1 (5 bases). Trimming cost V 0 bases and J 6 bases, with 18 bases left between them. This CDR3 region has 17 residues. The germline CDR1 and CDR2 sequences are LGHNA and YSLEER.

The chain links TRBV5-1 to TRBJ2-1; no clear D gene. Germline CDR1 is SGHRS and CDR2 is YFSETQ. The CDR3 contains 15 residues. The V and J ends lost 2 bases and 8 bases respectively, with 17 bases between them. As DNA, the CDR3 is TGCGCCAGCAGCTTTGGGCTAAGCAGTGGGTATGAGCAGTTCTTC. Translating gives CASSFGLSSGYEQFF.

V is TRBV18 and J is TRBJ2-5; possible D gene TRBD1, 5 bases. The CDR3 contains 12 residues. CDR1 KGHSH and CDR2 LQKENI come from the germline V gene. V lost 5 bases and J lost 2, with 6 bases in between. The DNA for the CDR3 is TGTGCCAGCTCAAAGGGGCAAGAGACCCAGTACTTC. The encoded protein is CASSKGQETQYF.

The V gene is TRBV6-1, the J gene TRBJ2-7, with 7 bases aligning to TRBD2. V lost 5 bases and J lost 2; bases outside the gene matches: 9. CDR3 size: 15 residues. From germline, CDR1 is MNHNS and CDR2 SASEGT. CDR3 DNA: TGTGCCAGCAGTCAGGGACTAACAATCACCTACGAGCAGTACGTC. It codes for CASSQGLTITYEQYV.

This chain joins TRBV2 and TRBJ1-3; D is unresolved. Trimming removed 3 bases from V and 0 bases from J, with 9 bases in between. CDR3 length: 15 residues. Germline CDR1 reads SNHLY; CDR2 reads FYNNEI. The CDR3 sequence: CASSDAGYSGNTIYF. CDR3 nucleotides: TGTGCCAGCAGTGATGCAGGATACTCTGGAAACACCATATATTTT.

In its sample, this clone was seen a few times. The chain uses TRBV7-9 and TRBJ2-5; 7 bases are shared with TRBD1. Germline V gene sequence: CDR1 SEHNR, CDR2 FQNEAQ (reference sequence). The CDR3 loop spans 15 amino acids. V lost 2 bases, J lost 2 bases, and 5 bases stayed unmatched. The CDR3 sequence: CASSLRRDSQETQYF. The CDR3 DNA reads as TGTGCCAGCAGCTTACGAAGGGACAGTCAAGAGACCCAGTACTTC. Using reference TRBV7-9 and TRBJ2-5 for the parts outside the CDR3, the full variable domain is DTGVSQNPRHKITKRGQNVTFRCDPISEHNRLYWYRQTLGQGPEFLTYFQNEAQLEKSRLLSDRFSAERPKGSFSTLEIQRTEQGDSAMYLCASSLRRDSQETQYFGPGTRLLVL.

The gene calls are TRBV10-3 and TRBJ1-1, with D uncertain. Germline V gene data show CDR1 as ENHRY and CDR2 as SYGVKD. Between the trimmed V and J ends, which lost 4 bases and 4 bases, there was a span of 16 bases. The CDR3 has 15 amino acids. The CDR3 sequence: CAISAGLGVSTEAFF. Written as DNA, the CDR3 is TGTGCCATCAGTGCCGGCTTGGGAGTGAGCACTGAAGCTTTCTTT.

The chain carries TRBV4-2 and TRBJ1-2, with TRBD1 matching 8 bases. CDR1 and CDR2 from the germline V gene are LGHNA and YNFKEQ. J lost 7 bases, V lost 1 base, and 17 bases had no gene match. The CDR3 is 18 residues long. The CDR3 DNA follows: TGTGCCAGCAGCCAAGTTTACACGACTAAACAGGGGGTACGTGGCTACACCTTC. This translates into CASSQVYTTKQGVRGYTF.

This chain uses TRBV4-3 with TRBJ1-2; D is perhaps TRBD1 (6 bases). The CDR3 is 15 residues long. Germline V gene data show CDR1 as LGHNA and CDR2 as YSLEER. Trimming shortened V by 3 bases and J by 0 bases, and 11 bases separated the two germline ends. Here the CDR3 DNA reads TGCGCCAGCAGCCAGAAGGGGGGGGCTAACTATGGCTACACCTTC. It translates to CASSQKGGANYGYTF.

V is TRBV4-2 and J is TRBJ2-3, with a tentative D call TRBD2 (5 bases). V lost 1 base, J lost 3 bases, and 14 bases lay in between. Germline V gene lookup returns CDR1 LGHNA and CDR2 YNFKEQ. The CDR3 totals 16 residues. The CDR3 sequence: CASSQGGHSETDTQYF. CDR3 DNA sequence: TGTGCCAGCAGCCAAGGAGGCCATAGCGAGACAGATACGCAGTATTTT.